This entry concerns a single T cell receptor beta chain. As yet, its antigen is unknown. The sample is drawn from a study of T cells expressing NK-cell markers. Study-level information: With respect to HCMV, most of the eight sequenced donors were seropositive, and one was seronegative. Study observations and caveats: The study left the HCMV specificity of expanded NKG2C+ T cell clones unresolved. Leadership of the CD3+CD56-NKG2C+ fraction also belonged to these clonotypes in a handful of donors.

CDR1 is MNHNY and CDR2 is SVGAGI in the germline V gene (reference sequence). The CDR3 runs to 14 residues. In generating TCR beta cDNA, 5'RACE template switching with UMIs was used. TCRdb reanalyzed the 5' RACE reads, giving one entry per CDR3 protein sequence and no DNA. This sample's table has 300,000 to 500,000 distinct CDR3 sequences. Sample: blood T cells: a sorted CD56 or NKG2C T cell subset, CD4+ or CD8+ T cells, or bulk PBMC T cells (not recorded which). This TCR came from a woman between 45 and 65 years old in good health. The chain links TRBV6-6 to TRBJ2-3. The CDR3 region is CASSYGDITDTQYF.